The text below deals with one TCR beta chain. Germline lookup yields CDR1 SQVTM and CDR2 ANQGSEA. Between the trimmed V and J ends, which lost 7 bases and 1 base, there was a span of 13 bases. The CDR3 contains 13 residues. The sample belongs to a study of technical replicates of blood from a few donors. The protocol was immunoSEQ multiplex PCR, while the TCRdb copy is restricted to in-frame clones and leaves out a portion. Here the sample spans tens of thousands of clones, more than 80% being singletons. The rearrangement links TRBV29-1 to TRBJ1-1; D uncertain. This sequence was found in a human donor in good health. The sequenced material came from T cells isolated from PBMCs. The DNA of the CDR3 is TGCAGCGCCTGGAAACAGTGGAACACTGAAGCTTTCTTT. Its translation is CSAWKQWNTEAFF.